This T cell receptor (beta chain) came from a study of shared clonotypes between healthy human individuals. The table came from immunoSEQ multiplex PCR; TCRdb's copy has only in-frame clones and leaves some out. The profile shows approximately 1.4 million clones, 95% to 99% of them singletons. V was pared by 4 bases and J by 7 bases, with 1 base of the junction left unmatched. This CDR3 has 14 amino acids. Germline V gene data show CDR1 as KGHSH and CDR2 as LQKENI. The source material was naive CD4+ T cells sorted from blood. This sample's subset: CD45RA+ positively selected. J is TRBJ2-5 and V is TRBV18; TRBD2 matches at 15 bases. This TCR was recovered from a young man in good health. DNA for the CDR3: TGTGCCAGCTCACGGACTAGCGGGAGGGGGACCCAGTACTTC. Translation: CASSRTSGRGTQYF.